This T cell receptor beta chain originates from a study of regulatory T cells in long-lasting Graves disease. Documented time point: persistent/refractory GD, antithyroid drugs over 5 years with positive TRAb. The TCR library used RNA extracted from PBMCs. This CDR3 contains 12 residues. The germline CDR1 and CDR2 sequences are KGHSH and LQKENI. Trimming pared 4 bases from V and 6 bases from J, leaving 10 bases between. With iRepertoire HTBI primers and Arm-PCR of CDR3 regions, TCR beta libraries were built. MiXCR, run by TCRdb on the multiplex PCR reads, gives a single entry per CDR3 protein. The sample lists 250,000 to 300,000 distinct CDR3 sequences, 22% seen once, with about 61% in the top ten.

The chain joins TRBV18 to TRBJ2-7; D perhaps matches TRBD2 (5 bases). The sequence was obtained from a female donor with Graves disease. Material: peripheral blood mononuclear cells (PBMCs), obtained when the disease was refractory, from a patient treated with antithyroid drugs. The CDR3 spells CASSHPGSEQYF. CDR3 bases: TGTGCCAGCTCACATCCGGGATCCGAGCAGTACTTC.